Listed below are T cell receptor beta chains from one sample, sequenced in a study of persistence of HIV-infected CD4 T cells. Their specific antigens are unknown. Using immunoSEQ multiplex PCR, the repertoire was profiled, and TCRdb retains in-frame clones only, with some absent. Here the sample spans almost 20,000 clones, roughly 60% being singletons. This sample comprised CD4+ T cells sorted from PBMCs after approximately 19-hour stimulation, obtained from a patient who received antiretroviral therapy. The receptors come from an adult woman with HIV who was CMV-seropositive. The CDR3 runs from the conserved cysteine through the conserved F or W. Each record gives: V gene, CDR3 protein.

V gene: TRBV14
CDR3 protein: CASSQEGRGTGELFF

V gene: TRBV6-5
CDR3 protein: CASSTSGTGEVEQYF

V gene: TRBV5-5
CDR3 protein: CASSSPQGRDYGYTF

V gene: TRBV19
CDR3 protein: CASSGATGGKAHYEQYF

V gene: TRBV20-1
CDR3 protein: CSASEGNSGNTIYF

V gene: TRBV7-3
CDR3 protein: CASSLRRHGQDTQYF

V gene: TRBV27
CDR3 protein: CASSLSAGWRTEAFF

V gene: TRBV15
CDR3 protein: CATSRDRLAGDTQYF

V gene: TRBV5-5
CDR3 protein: CASSPDQIQAFF

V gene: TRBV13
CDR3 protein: CASSRQGTMSNEQFF

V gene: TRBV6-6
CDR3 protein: CASSYPSGKDNEQFF

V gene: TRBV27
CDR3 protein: CASKGTGLSYGYTF

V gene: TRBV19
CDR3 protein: CASSLTFSYEQYF

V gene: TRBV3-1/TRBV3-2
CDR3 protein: CASSPSRRVWNPYEQYF

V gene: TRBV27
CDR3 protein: CASSSRPGVGNTIYF

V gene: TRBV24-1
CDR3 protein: CATSDLGGAEAFF

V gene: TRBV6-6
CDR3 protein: CASSPGGGPGTDTQYF

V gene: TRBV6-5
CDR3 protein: CASRWTGNTGELFF

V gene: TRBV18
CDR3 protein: CASSPGITLDQPQHF

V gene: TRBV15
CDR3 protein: CATSRDRTDLPRAFF

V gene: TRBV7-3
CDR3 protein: CASSLSPSGTGELFF